This TCR beta chain was captured by sequencing in a study of T-cell memory formation after mild COVID-19. V trimming: 6 bases; J trimming: 6 bases; junction bases outside the gene matches: 2. Germline V CDR1 and CDR2: SQVTM, ANQGSEA. This CDR3 has 12 residues. Study-wide results and caveats: The SARS-CoV-2 specificity of second-wave clones reaching peak at day 37 remained unverified. The pre-infection memory compartment contained some responding clones, suggesting cross-reactive memory joined. Mostly located in CM and EM were contracting CD4+ clones, with contracting CD8+ clones located in EMRA.

Only a few counts were recorded for this clonotype. What it binds is unknown. TCRdb analysed the 5' RACE reads with MiXCR anew, one entry per CDR3 protein. The profile shows around 340,000 distinct CDR3 sequences, around 13% of them singletons. V is TRBV29-1 and J is TRBJ2-2; 9 bases are a match to TRBD1. What was sequenced was PBMCs or a T cell subset sorted from them (not recorded which). The receptor was isolated from a man aged 18 to 35 who had mild COVID-19 (a few samples of this study predate the infection). Cell type and time point are not known. The CDR3 loop is CSVRTGAGELFF. The CDR3 DNA reads TGCAGCGTCCGGACAGGGGCCGGGGAGCTGTTTTTT.